A single sample gave rise to the 5 T cell receptor beta chains below, sequenced in a study of T-cell memory formation after mild COVID-19. TCRdb fed the 5' RACE reads into MiXCR, producing one record per CDR3 protein. The sample contains roughly 450,000 distinct CDR3 sequences, about 20% of which appear only once. Sequenced material: PBMCs or a T cell subset sorted from them (not recorded which). The source of these receptors is a man in his late teens or twenties who had mild COVID-19 (a few samples of this study predate the infection). Cell type and time point are not known.

This chain joins TRBV20-1 and TRBJ2-2; TRBD1 agrees at 11 bases. From germline, CDR1 is DFQATT and CDR2 SNEGSKA (reference sequence). The CDR3 length is 15 residues. V trimming: 6 bases; J trimming: 2 bases; junction bases outside the gene matches: 5. CDR3 bases: TGCAGTGCCATGGGACAGGGGGGAAACACCGGGGAGCTGTTTTTT. This sequence encodes CSAMGQGGNTGELFF.

This clonotype was seen a few times. The CDR3 nucleotides are TGTGCCAGCAGTTTACTCTTCGGTGAGCAGTTCTTC. Translating it yields CASSLLFGEQFF. The genes are TRBV6-2 or TRBV6-3 and TRBJ2-1; no clear D gene. Germline values: CDR1 MNHEY, CDR2 SVGEGT. Trimming left V 4 bases short and J 9 bases short, with 10 bases between. The CDR3 runs 12 residues.

The J gene is TRBJ1-1, the V gene TRBV20-1; unclear D gene. This CDR3 is built from 12 residues. CDR1 and CDR2 (germline): DFQATT, SNEGSKA (reference sequence). V gave up 7 bases and J gave up 4 bases, with 13 bases separating them. The CDR3 loop is CSVKGRSTEAFF. Written as DNA, the CDR3 is TGCAGTGTTAAGGGTAGGAGCACTGAAGCTTTCTTT.

This clonotype was counted many times. The genes are TRBV7-3 and TRBJ2-1; 11 nucleotides agree with TRBD2. The CDR3 totals 15 residues. J gave up 8 bases and V 5 bases, and 8 bases lay outside the gene matches. The germline V gene encodes CDR1 SGHTA and CDR2 FQGTGA. The CDR3 loop reads CASSAGTSGWYEQFF. CDR3 in DNA: TGTGCCAGCAGCGCCGGGACTAGCGGATGGTATGAGCAGTTCTTC.

The chain recombines TRBV6-1 with TRBJ2-5, with 11 bases that match TRBD2. This CDR3 is 14 amino acids long. V was clipped by 6 bases and J by 3 bases; unmatched bases: 3. Per germline, CDR1 MNHNS and CDR2 SASEGT. CDR3 amino acids: CASRGGLAEETQYF. The CDR3 DNA reads as TGTGCCAGCAGGGGGGGACTAGCGGAAGAGACCCAGTACTTC.